The text below deals with one T cell receptor (beta chain). The data derive from a study of blood T cell repertoires in COVID-19. Overall study: Italy, Spain and the United States were the sources of the convalescent and acute COVID-19 samples. Sample material is recorded as cDNA or gDNA derived from T cells, B-cell-depleted T cells, or PBMCs.

Authors' methods: Amplified reference gene primers provided the basis for estimating nucleated cell counts. TCRdb's copy holds only in-frame clones and misses some; the assay was immunoSEQ multiplex PCR. Clone size and V and J calls were adopted from that table, with D and trimming inferred from the DNA. The sample carries 200,000 to 250,000 clones, about four fifths recorded once. Trimming took 6 bases from V and 4 from J, leaving 12 bases between them. The CDR3 spans 13 residues. CDR1 and CDR2 (germline): MNHNY, SVGAGI (reference sequence). This receptor was taken from a woman in her sixties or seventies with acute or convalescent COVID-19. The rearrangement uses TRBV6-6 and TRBJ2-5, with D unclear. Sequencing input: peripheral blood. CDR3 amino acids: CASRPRTGETQYF. CDR3 DNA sequence: TGTGCCAGCAGACCCCGAACGGGAGAGACCCAGTACTTC.